Below are 18 T cell receptor beta chains sequenced from a single sample in a study of CD8 T cells in ankylosing spondylitis. General study points: It appeared that ankylosing spondylitis blood was characterized by a TCR beta motif of about 8 highly homologous variants.

No antigen is known for these receptors. Using its own MiXCR run on the 5' RACE reads, TCRdb lists one record per CDR3 protein. The sample comprises 470,000 or so distinct CDR3 sequences, 26% of which are singletons, and about 0.92% rests with the top ten. The sample comprised blood, either unsorted or a sorted T cell fraction (not recorded which). Receptors originate from a male donor with ankylosing spondylitis.

This clonotype was observed a few times. CDR3 bases: TGTGCCACCCACCCCCTTCGCGGGAGGGCCTGGGATACGCAGTATTTT. Its translation is CATHPLRGRAWDTQYF. This chain connects TRBV6-1 to TRBJ2-3; 9 bases agree with TRBD2. Trimming at V came to 10 bases and at J to 6 bases, leaving 17 bases not matched to a gene. CDR1 and CDR2 (germline): MNHNS, SASEGT. CDR3 length: 16 residues.

Only a few counts were recorded for this clonotype. V and J are TRBV5-1 and TRBJ2-1; D tentatively fits TRBD1 or TRBD2 (5 bases each). The CDR3 sequence is 16 residues long. CDR1 is SGHRS, CDR2 YFSETQ, per germline. V lost 5 bases to trimming and J lost 7 bases, with 22 bases between them. This CDR3 reads CASRRGYATGKNEQFF. The CDR3 region has the DNA TGCGCCAGCAGGAGGGGATACGCGACGGGGAAGAATGAGCAGTTCTTC. Full variable domain (rest looked up from reference TRBV5-1 and TRBJ2-1): KAGVTQTPRYLIKTRGQQVTLSCSPISGHRSVSWYQQTPGQGLQFLFEYFSETQRNKGNFPGRFSGRQFSNSRSEMNVSTLELGDSALYLCASRRGYATGKNEQFFGPGTRLTVL.

CDR3 bases: TGTGCCAGCAGCTTAGAGGGCGGGAGAAATGAGCAGTTCTTC. Protein product: CASSLEGGRNEQFF. J is TRBJ2-1 and V is TRBV7-8, with 7 bases that match TRBD2. Germline trimming cut 1 base from V and 7 bases from J; bases unmatched to any gene: 4. In germline, CDR1 is SGHVS, CDR2 FQNEAQ. The CDR3 runs to 14 residues. Supplemented by reference TRBV7-8 and TRBJ2-1, the full variable domain reads GAGVSQSPRYKVAKRGQDVALRCDPISGHVSLFWYQQALGQGPEFLTYFQNEAQLDKSGLPSDRFFAERPEGSVSTLKIQRTQQEDSAVYLCASSLEGGRNEQFFGPGTRLTVL.

V gene TRBV30 combines with J gene TRBJ1-6; no definite D call. The germline V and J ends were trimmed by 6 bases and 7 bases, with 13 bases remaining between them. The CDR3 totals 13 residues. In germline, CDR1 is GTSNPN, CDR2 SVGIG (reference sequence). The CDR3 reads CACETAANSPLHF. DNA for the CDR3: TGTGCCTGCGAGACCGCTGCAAATTCACCCCTCCACTTT.

This clonotype came up once. The V gene is TRBV18, the J gene TRBJ2-7, with D perhaps matching TRBD2 (6 bases). The CDR3 spans 13 residues. Trimming pared 4 bases from V and 2 bases from J, leaving 9 bases between. Per the germline V gene, CDR1 is KGHSH and CDR2 is LQKENI. The CDR3 coding sequence is TGTGCCAGCTCACGTAGCGGCACCTACGAGCAGTACGTC. Encoded protein: CASSRSGTYEQYV.

The gene calls are TRBV29-1 and TRBJ1-2; D is ambiguous. V lost 4 bases and J lost 4, with 13 bases in between. The V gene's germline CDR1 is SQVTM and CDR2 ANQGSEA. The length of the CDR3 is 13 residues. The CDR3 region has the DNA TGCAGCGTTGTGGCGGGGATCGGCTATGGCTACACCTTC. Its translation: CSVVAGIGYGYTF. Using reference TRBV29-1 and TRBJ1-2 for the parts outside the CDR3, the full variable domain is SAVISQKPSRDICQRGTSLTIQCQVDSQVTMMFWYRQQPGQSLTLIATANQGSEATYESGFVIDKFPISRPNLTFSTLTVSNMSPEDSSIYLCSVVAGIGYGYTFGSGTRLTVV.

This clonotype was observed at least ten times. The chain combines TRBV7-9 with TRBJ2-1; possible D gene TRBD2, 6 bases. The V and J ends lost 5 bases and 7 bases respectively, with 12 bases between them. CDR1 is SEHNR, CDR2 FQNEAQ, per germline (reference sequence). The CDR3 is 13 residues long. The DNA of the CDR3 is TGTGCCAGCAGCCTTACGGGGGAGAATGAGCAGTTCTTC. Translated: CASSLTGENEQFF. The full variable domain, with the rest looked up from reference TRBV7-9 and TRBJ2-1, is DTGVSQNPRHKITKRGQNVTFRCDPISEHNRLYWYRQTLGQGPEFLTYFQNEAQLEKSRLLSDRFSAERPKGSFSTLEIQRTEQGDSAMYLCASSLTGENEQFFGPGTRLTVL.

The rearrangement links TRBV12-3 or TRBV12-4 to TRBJ2-3; D remains ambiguous. Trimming left V 1 base short and J 7 bases short, with 15 bases between. The CDR3 covers 15 residues. The CDR3 DNA reads TGTGCCAGCAGTTTAGGGGCGGAGACCATTAATACGCAGTATTTT. Translating gives CASSLGAETINTQYF.

The sample holds a few counts of this clonotype. The rearrangement joins TRBV11-2 to TRBJ2-6; D is perhaps TRBD2 (6 bases). With 4 bases removed from V and 0 bases from J, the gap between germline ends came to 16 bases. The CDR3 runs 18 residues. Germline V gives CDR1 SGHAT, CDR2 FQNNGV. CDR3 in amino acids: CASSSPGLSTSGANVLTF. As DNA, the CDR3 is TGTGCCAGCAGCTCACCGGGACTTTCTACCTCTGGGGCCAACGTCCTGACTTTC.

The chain couples TRBV27 to TRBJ2-7; 8 bases are a match to TRBD2. Germline loops: CDR1 MNHEY, CDR2 SMNVEV (reference sequence). The CDR3 is 15 amino acids. V shed 4 bases and J 0 bases; nucleotides not matched to a gene: 5. This CDR3 is CASSSRTSSSYEQYF. The CDR3 DNA is TGTGCCAGCAGTTCCCGGACTAGCAGCTCCTACGAGCAGTACTTC.

This clonotype was recorded a few times. The J gene is TRBJ1-2, the V gene TRBV4-2; 8 bases are a match to TRBD1. Trimming removed 2 bases from V and 4 bases from J; junction bases left unmatched: 9. Per the germline V gene, CDR1 is LGHNA and CDR2 is YNFKEQ. The CDR3 totals 16 residues. The CDR3 nucleotides are TGTGCCAGCAGCCAACCCCGACAGGGGACTCTCTATGGCTACACCTTC. Translating it yields CASSQPRQGTLYGYTF.

The CDR3 sequence: CAISESSSQDGELFF. The CDR3 coding sequence is TGTGCCATCAGTGAGTCGAGCTCACAGGACGGGGAGCTGTTTTTT. The gene calls are TRBV10-3 and TRBJ2-2; perhaps TRBD1 as D (5 bases). Between the trimmed V and J ends, which lost 0 bases and 7 bases, there was a span of 12 bases. The CDR3 runs 15 residues. CDR1 and CDR2 from the germline V gene are ENHRY and SYGVKD.

The rearrangement links TRBV5-6 to TRBJ2-1; 11 nucleotides align to TRBD2. This CDR3 has 15 amino acids. Trimming at V came to 2 bases and at J to 5 bases, leaving 3 bases not matched to a gene. The germline gives CDR1 SGHDT, CDR2 YYEEEE. CDR3 sequence: CASSFIAGGHNEQFF. The CDR3 coding sequence is TGTGCCAGCAGCTTTATAGCGGGAGGGCACAATGAGCAGTTCTTC.

Only a few counts were recorded for this clonotype. The V call is TRBV19, the J call TRBJ2-1; TRBD2 agrees at 9 bases. With 3 bases clipped from V and 4 bases from J, the junction kept 10 bases outside the gene matches. The CDR3 length is 17 residues. Germline CDR1 and CDR2: LNHDA and SQIVND (reference sequence). The CDR3 here is CASSILPSGTLYNEQFF. In DNA, the CDR3 is TGTGCCAGTAGTATTTTGCCTAGCGGGACACTTTACAATGAGCAGTTCTTC.

The CDR3 DNA follows: TGTGCCAGCAGCCCCAGTACTAGCGGGATTTATATAGAGCAGTTCTTC. Translating gives CASSPSTSGIYIEQFF. This chain links TRBV9 with TRBJ2-1, with TRBD2 identical over 10 bases. V gave up 4 bases and J gave up 10 bases; unmatched junction bases: 14. This CDR3 has 16 residues. The germline CDR1 and CDR2 sequences are SGDLS and YYNGEE. Supplemented by reference TRBV9 and TRBJ2-1, the full variable domain reads DSGVTQTPKHLITATGQRVTLRCSPRSGDLSVYWYQQSLDQGLQFLIQYYNGEERAKGNILERFSAQQFPDLHSELNLSSLELGDSALYFCASSPSTSGIYIEQFFGPGTRLTVL.

The V and J genes are TRBV6-1 and TRBJ1-5, with 9 bases that match TRBD1. In germline, CDR1 is MNHNS, CDR2 SASEGT. With 4 bases clipped from V and 0 bases from J, the junction kept 1 base outside the gene matches. This CDR3 spans 15 amino acids. The CDR3 DNA follows: TGTGCCAGCAGTGTGGGACAGGGTAGCAATCAGCCCCAGCATTTT. Its protein is CASSVGQGSNQPQHF.

There are a few counts of this clonotype. The rearrangement links TRBV6-5 to TRBJ2-3, with D possibly being TRBD1 (5 bases). The V end lost 0 bases, the J end lost 0 bases, and 10 bases lay between the germline ends. The germline gives CDR1 MNHEY, CDR2 SVGAGI. The CDR3 has 16 amino acids. CDR3 amino acids: CASSYSLGVSTDTQYF. The CDR3 DNA reads TGTGCCAGCAGTTACTCGTTAGGGGTGAGCACAGATACGCAGTATTTT.

V and J are TRBV20-1 and TRBJ2-7; D not certain. Trimming left V 3 bases short and J 0 bases short, with 15 bases between. The CDR3 contains 15 residues. Germline CDR1 and CDR2: DFQATT and SNEGSKA (reference sequence). Here the CDR3 DNA reads TGCAGTGCTAGGCACTCGCCCTCAAGCTCCTACGAGCAGTACTTC. It specifies CSARHSPSSSYEQYF.